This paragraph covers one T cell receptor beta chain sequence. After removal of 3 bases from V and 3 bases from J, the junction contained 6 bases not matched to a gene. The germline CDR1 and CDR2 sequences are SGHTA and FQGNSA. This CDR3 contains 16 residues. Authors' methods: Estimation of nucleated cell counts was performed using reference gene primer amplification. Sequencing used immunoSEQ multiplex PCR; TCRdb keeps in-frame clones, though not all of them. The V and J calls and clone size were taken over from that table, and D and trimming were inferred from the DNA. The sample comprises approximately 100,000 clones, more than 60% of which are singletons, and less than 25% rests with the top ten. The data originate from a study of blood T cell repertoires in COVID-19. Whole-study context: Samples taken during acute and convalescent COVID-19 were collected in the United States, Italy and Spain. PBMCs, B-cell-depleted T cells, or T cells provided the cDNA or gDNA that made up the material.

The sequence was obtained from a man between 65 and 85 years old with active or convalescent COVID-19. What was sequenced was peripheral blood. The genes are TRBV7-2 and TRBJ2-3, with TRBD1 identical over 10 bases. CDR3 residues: CASSFRDRGRTDTQYF. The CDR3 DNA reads TGTGCCAGCAGCTTCCGGGACAGGGGTAGGACAGATACGCAGTATTTT.